This is a list of T cell receptor beta chains from one sample in a study of cytomegalovirus exposure and HLA in healthy donors. Data came from immunoSEQ multiplex PCR; TCRdb stores just in-frame clones and leaves some out. The table records about 110,000 clones, approximately 70% of them present only once. Source material: PBMCs. The receptor source for this set is a man aged 35 to 55 in good health and CMV-seronegative. Each CDR3 is given with its conserved first and last residue. A D gene is named only where the DNA matches it firmly. Clone sizes are given selectively: once, few, many, or a class where the clone is expanded.

v_gene: TRBV7-6
d_gene: TRBD1
abundance: -
j_gene: TRBJ1-3
CDR3nt: TGTGCCAGCAGCTTAGGACAGGGGGTCGGCTCTGGAAACACCATATATTTT
CDR3aa: CASSLGQGVGSGNTIYF

v_gene: TRBV15
d_gene: TRBD1
abundance: -
j_gene: TRBJ2-5
CDR3nt: TGTGCCACCCGCCGAGGGGACAGGGGGACCCAAGAGACCCAGTACTTC
CDR3aa: CATRRGDRGTQETQYF

v_gene: TRBV7-2
d_gene: TRBD2
abundance: -
j_gene: TRBJ2-1
CDR3nt: TGTGCCAGCAGCTTCCTCAGCGGGGGGGACTTCAATGAGCAGTTCTTC
CDR3aa: CASSFLSGGDFNEQFF

v_gene: TRBV29-1
d_gene: -
abundance: -
j_gene: TRBJ1-1
CDR3nt: TGCAGCGTACTGGGGGGTCTAGGCACTGAAGCTTTCTTT
CDR3aa: CSVLGGLGTEAFF

v_gene: TRBV5-6
d_gene: -
abundance: -
j_gene: TRBJ1-1
CDR3nt: TGTGCCAGCAGCTACACGGCAGGGATCACTGAAGCTTTCTTT
CDR3aa: CASSYTAGITEAFF

v_gene: TRBV4-1
d_gene: TRBD1
abundance: once
j_gene: TRBJ1-2
CDR3nt: TGCGCCAGCACCCTACTGGACAGGGCGGGCTATGGCTACACCTTC
CDR3aa: CASTLLDRAGYGYTF

v_gene: TRBV5-6
d_gene: TRBD2
abundance: -
j_gene: TRBJ2-7
CDR3nt: TGTGCCAGCAGCGGGAATAGCGGGGGTTCCCCGGAGCAGTACTTC
CDR3aa: CASSGNSGGSPEQYF

v_gene: TRBV14
d_gene: TRBD1
abundance: -
j_gene: TRBJ2-7
CDR3nt: TGTGCCAGCAGCCAAGATGGACAGGGTTTCGACGAGCAGTACTTC
CDR3aa: CASSQDGQGFDEQYF

v_gene: TRBV7-9
d_gene: TRBD1
abundance: -
j_gene: TRBJ2-7
CDR3nt: TGTGCCAGCAGCCCCACCATCGACAGGGTATCGTACGAGCAGTACTTC
CDR3aa: CASSPTIDRVSYEQYF

v_gene: TRBV27
d_gene: -
abundance: -
j_gene: TRBJ1-5
CDR3nt: TGTGCCAGCAGTTCCCCGACAGAGACGAATCAGCCCCAGCATTTT
CDR3aa: CASSSPTETNQPQHF

v_gene: TRBV6-5
d_gene: TRBD2
abundance: -
j_gene: TRBJ2-1
CDR3nt: TGTGCCAGCACCGAGGAGCGGGGGATATACAATGAGCAGTTCTTC
CDR3aa: CASTEERGIYNEQFF

v_gene: TRBV18
d_gene: TRBD2
abundance: -
j_gene: TRBJ2-7
CDR3nt: TGTGCCAGCTCCACAGGTAGCGGGGAAACCTACGAGCAGTACTTC
CDR3aa: CASSTGSGETYEQYF

v_gene: TRBV19
d_gene: TRBD1
abundance: -
j_gene: TRBJ2-1
CDR3nt: TGTGCCAGTAGTCGGGACAGGGCTCAAAGGAGCTCCTACAATGAGCAGTTCTTC
CDR3aa: CASSRDRAQRSSYNEQFF

v_gene: TRBV6-5
d_gene: -
abundance: -
j_gene: TRBJ1-1
CDR3nt: TGTGCCAGCAGCCAGGAGAACACTGAAGCTTTCTTT
CDR3aa: CASSQENTEAFF

v_gene: TRBV2
d_gene: -
abundance: few
j_gene: TRBJ2-7
CDR3nt: TGTGCCAGCAGTGAGGCTCGCGGAAGCTCCTACGAGCAGTACTTC
CDR3aa: CASSEARGSSYEQYF

v_gene: TRBV14
d_gene: TRBD2
abundance: -
j_gene: TRBJ2-1
CDR3nt: TGTGCCAGCAGCCACAAACTAGCGGGGCCTTACAATGAGCAGTTCTTC
CDR3aa: CASSHKLAGPYNEQFF

v_gene: TRBV5-6
d_gene: TRBD1
abundance: -
j_gene: TRBJ2-3
CDR3nt: TGTGCCAGCAGCTGGGACAGGGCGGATACGCAGTATTTT
CDR3aa: CASSWDRADTQYF

v_gene: TRBV5-6
d_gene: TRBD1
abundance: -
j_gene: TRBJ1-2
CDR3nt: TGTGCCAGCAGCCCTAGGCTGGACAGGGAGAACTATGGCTACACCTTC
CDR3aa: CASSPRLDRENYGYTF

v_gene: TRBV29-1
d_gene: -
abundance: -
j_gene: TRBJ2-3
CDR3nt: TGCAGCGTTGAAGAGATGAGGAGCACAGATACGCAGTATTTT
CDR3aa: CSVEEMRSTDTQYF

v_gene: TRBV7-9
d_gene: -
abundance: -
j_gene: TRBJ2-5
CDR3nt: TGTTCCAGCAGCTTCCTACCTAGGGGAAGGGAGACCCAGTACTTC
CDR3aa: CSSSFLPRGRETQYF

v_gene: TRBV5-8
d_gene: -
abundance: -
j_gene: TRBJ2-5
CDR3nt: TGTGCCAGCAGCCCGTTGGACAACCCGCAAGAGACCCAGTACTTC
CDR3aa: CASSPLDNPQETQYF

v_gene: TRBV7-2
d_gene: -
abundance: -
j_gene: TRBJ1-6
CDR3nt: TGTGCCAGCAGCTCAGACAGGCGGACCCTCCACTTT
CDR3aa: CASSSDRRTLHF

v_gene: TRBV9
d_gene: TRBD1
abundance: -
j_gene: TRBJ1-4
CDR3nt: TGTGCCAGCAGCGGGGGAGTCCCGGGACAGGGGCTCGGTAATAATGAAAAACTGTTTTTT
CDR3aa: CASSGGVPGQGLGNNEKLFF

v_gene: TRBV28
d_gene: TRBD1
abundance: -
j_gene: TRBJ1-5
CDR3nt: TGTGCCACCAAGGGGGCAGGGTCGAGCAATCAGCCCCAGCATTTT
CDR3aa: CATKGAGSSNQPQHF

v_gene: TRBV2
d_gene: TRBD1
abundance: -
j_gene: TRBJ1-5
CDR3nt: TGTGCCAGCAGTGAAGCGCTTAACAGGGGGGGAGCAGGGGGCAATCAGCCCCAGCATTTT
CDR3aa: CASSEALNRGGAGGNQPQHF

v_gene: TRBV6-4
d_gene: TRBD2
abundance: medium-sized
j_gene: TRBJ2-2
CDR3nt: TGTGCCAGCAGCCCGGGACTAGAGGCCGGGGAGCTGTTTTTT
CDR3aa: CASSPGLEAGELFF

v_gene: TRBV5-1
d_gene: -
abundance: few
j_gene: TRBJ2-2
CDR3nt: TGCGCCAGCAGCGCTAGCGAGGCGAACACCGGGGAGCTGTTTTTT
CDR3aa: CASSASEANTGELFF

v_gene: TRBV28
d_gene: TRBD1
abundance: -
j_gene: TRBJ2-7
CDR3nt: TGTGCCAGCAGACCGACAGGGGCCAGCTACGAGCAGTACTTC
CDR3aa: CASRPTGASYEQYF

v_gene: TRBV14
d_gene: TRBD1
abundance: -
j_gene: TRBJ2-7
CDR3nt: TGTGCCAGCAGCCAAGAAGACAGGGAATTCTACGAGCAGTACTTC
CDR3aa: CASSQEDREFYEQYF

v_gene: TRBV9
d_gene: -
abundance: -
j_gene: TRBJ2-3
CDR3nt: TGTGCCAGCAGCGAAAGACAGGCTAGCACAGATACGCAGTATTTT
CDR3aa: CASSERQASTDTQYF

v_gene: TRBV5-1
d_gene: -
abundance: -
j_gene: TRBJ1-4
CDR3nt: TGCGCCAGCAGCTTGGATAACTCAGGGGCGGCTAATGAAAAACTGTTTTTT
CDR3aa: CASSLDNSGAANEKLFF

v_gene: TRBV5-1
d_gene: -
abundance: -
j_gene: TRBJ1-4
CDR3nt: TGCGCAAGCAGGAAAGAGGGTAAAGGAACTAATGAAAAACTGTTTTTT
CDR3aa: CASRKEGKGTNEKLFF

v_gene: TRBV7-9
d_gene: -
abundance: -
j_gene: TRBJ1-4
CDR3nt: TGTGCCAGCAGCGCCGCCCCACAGAAGAATGAAAAACTGTTTTTT
CDR3aa: CASSAAPQKNEKLFF

v_gene: TRBV6-1
d_gene: TRBD1
abundance: -
j_gene: TRBJ2-7
CDR3nt: TGTGCCAGCAGTGTGGACAGGGGTGGGGGCGAGCAGTACTTC
CDR3aa: CASSVDRGGGEQYF

v_gene: TRBV7-9
d_gene: TRBD1
abundance: -
j_gene: TRBJ2-7
CDR3nt: TGTGCGGGGACAGGGAGCTCCTACGAGCAGTACTTC
CDR3aa: CAGTGSSYEQYF

v_gene: TRBV13
d_gene: -
abundance: -
j_gene: TRBJ1-2
CDR3nt: TGTGCCAGCAGCTTATTCATGTCAGACTATGGCTACACCTTC
CDR3aa: CASSLFMSDYGYTF